This T cell receptor (beta chain) was observed in a study of shared clonotypes between healthy human individuals. Researchers sequenced unsorted PBMC DNA using ten immunoSEQ deep assay plates. Measured with immunoSEQ multiplex PCR; TCRdb has only the in-frame clones, and not every one. The repertoire holds about 480,000 clones, with 79% as singletons. This CDR3 is 13 amino acids long. Trimming took off 1 base at V and 6 bases at J, with 10 bases between the two ends. The germline gives CDR1 SGHRS, CDR2 YFSETQ. The chain uses TRBV5-1 and TRBJ1-1; TRBD1 might be the D (5 bases). This clonotype originated in a woman aged 40 to 49 in good health. Some clones in this sample may be carry-over from other donors' samples. The specimen was PBMCs. The CDR3 nucleotides are TGCGCCAGCAGCTTGTCGGGGGTCGCTGAAGCTTTCTTT. Translated, it gives CASSLSGVAEAFF.